Each of the 25 T cell receptor beta chains below was sequenced from the same sample in a study of cytomegalovirus exposure and HLA in healthy donors. PCR primers comprised 60 Vbeta and 13 Jbeta primers. The data were produced by immunoSEQ multiplex PCR, yet TCRdb's version contains in-frame clones alone and is incomplete. The sample contains about 120,000 clones, more than 75% of which appear only once. Material for sequencing was PBMCs. Receptors originate from a female donor in good health and CMV-seronegative.

This clone has at least ten counts. Other DNA sequences in the sample encode the same CDR3. The V and J genes are TRBV7-2 and TRBJ1-4; 11 bases agree with TRBD1. Trimming removed 6 bases from V and 8 bases from J; junction bases left unmatched: 2. Germline-derived CDR1 and CDR2 are SGHTA and FQGNSA. The CDR3 is 13 amino acids. This CDR3 reads CASSRDRGEKLFF. In nucleotides, the CDR3 is TGTGCCAGCAGTCGGGACAGGGGGGAAAAACTGTTTTTT.

The chain recombines TRBV29-1 with TRBJ2-5; 9 nucleotides align to TRBD2. Trimming removed 6 bases from V and 4 bases from J; junction bases left unmatched: 3. The CDR3 is made up of 12 amino acids. CDR1 is SQVTM, CDR2 ANQGSEA, per germline. DNA of the CDR3: TGCAGCGTCCTGACTAGCGGAGAGACCCAGTACTTC. Protein product: CSVLTSGETQYF.

The table lists this clone with a count of one. The chain couples TRBV11-2 to TRBJ1-5; TRBD1 matches 9 bases. V lost 5 bases and J lost 7; bases outside the gene matches: 6. This CDR3 has 14 residues. Germline-derived CDR1 and CDR2 are SGHAT and FQNNGV. CDR3 loop: CASSPGTGNQPQHF. CDR3 in DNA: TGTGCCAGCAGCCCCGGGACAGGGAACCAGCCCCAGCATTTT.

V is TRBV11-2 and J is TRBJ1-2; 9 positions agree with TRBD1. Germline loops: CDR1 SGHAT, CDR2 FQNNGV. Germline trimming cut 6 bases from V and 7 bases from J; bases unmatched to any gene: 12. This CDR3 is 15 amino acids long. CDR3: CASSPLRDRETGYTF. CDR3 nucleotide sequence: TGTGCCAGCAGTCCCCTAAGGGACAGGGAGACTGGCTACACCTTC.

V usage is TRBV7-9 and J usage is TRBJ1-1; TRBD1 matches 7 bases. This CDR3 region has 15 residues. V shed 3 bases, J shed 4 bases, and the junction held 8 bases outside the gene matches. The germline CDR1 and CDR2 sequences are SEHNR and FQNEAQ (reference sequence). CDR3 in amino acids: CASSFGDRGGTEAFF. CDR3 nucleotide sequence: TGTGCCAGCAGCTTTGGGGACAGAGGGGGCACTGAAGCTTTCTTT.

The genes are TRBV6-1 and TRBJ1-5; 7 positions agree with TRBD1. The CDR3 has 14 amino acids. Trimming took 6 bases from V and 2 from J; bases not matched to a gene: 4. The germline gives CDR1 MNHNS, CDR2 SASEGT. Written as DNA, the CDR3 is TGTGCCAGCAGACCCGACAGGGGCAATCAGCCCCAGCATTTT. Residues: CASRPDRGNQPQHF.

This chain connects TRBV10-2 to TRBJ2-3; possibly TRBD1 for D (5 bases). Trimming left V 6 bases short and J 2 bases short, with 15 bases between. CDR1 is WSHSY and CDR2 is SAAADI in the germline V gene. The CDR3 is made up of 15 amino acids. DNA for the CDR3: TGCGCCAGCAGCCCAGCCCAGGGATCCACAGATACGCAGTATTTT. It specifies CASSPAQGSTDTQYF.

V gene TRBV19 combines with J gene TRBJ2-3; 10 bases are a match to TRBD2. Germline CDR1 is LNHDA and CDR2 is SQIVND (reference sequence). Trimming took 4 bases from V and 4 from J; bases not matched to a gene: 5. The CDR3 runs 15 residues. In DNA form, the CDR3 reads TGTGCCAGTAGTAAAGCGGGAGGGCAGGCAGATACGCAGTATTTT. Translating gives CASSKAGGQADTQYF. Full variable domain (missing parts from reference TRBV19 and TRBJ2-3): DGGITQSPKYLFRKEGQNVTLSCEQNLNHDAMYWYRQDPGQGLRLIYYSQIVNDFQKGDIAEGYSVSREKKESFPLTVTSAQKNPTAFYLCASSKAGGQADTQYFGPGTRLTVL.

The J gene is TRBJ2-3, the V gene TRBV4-1; D unresolved. The CDR3 loop spans 12 amino acids. The germline V gene has CDR1 MGHRA and CDR2 YSYEKL. V lost 4 bases and J lost 3, with 5 bases in between. The CDR3 DNA reads as TGCGCCAGCAGCCGGAGTACAGATACGCAGTATTTT. This codes for CASSRSTDTQYF.

This clone was observed a single time. The CDR3 nucleotides read TGTGCCAGCAGCCCGGGACAGCCTGATGCTGAAGCTTTCTTT. It is translated as CASSPGQPDAEAFF. The chain is built from TRBV7-2 and TRBJ1-1; TRBD1 aligns across 7 bases. The germline gives CDR1 SGHTA, CDR2 FQGNSA. There are 14 residues in the CDR3. J was trimmed by 6 bases and V by 5 bases; bases with no gene match: 9.

The chain couples TRBV2 to TRBJ2-7; D not resolved. The length of the CDR3 is 13 residues. The germline CDR1 and CDR2 sequences are SNHLY and FYNNEI. V lost 8 bases, J lost 4 bases, and 15 bases lay in between. This CDR3 is CASHNNPWYEQYF. Written as DNA, the CDR3 is TGTGCCAGCCACAACAACCCCTGGTACGAGCAGTACTTC.

The J gene is TRBJ2-7, the V gene TRBV19, with 11 bases lining up with TRBD1. CDR1 is LNHDA and CDR2 is SQIVND in the germline V gene (reference sequence). With 4 bases clipped from V and 1 base from J, the junction kept 6 bases outside the gene matches. This CDR3 has 16 residues. The CDR3 sequence is CASSNPRDRGSYEQYF. The CDR3 nucleotides are TGTGCCAGTAGTAACCCCCGGGACAGGGGGTCCTACGAGCAGTACTTC.

There are a few counts of this clone. CDR3 bases: TGTGCCAGCAGCCTCCGGCTAGCGGGTGAAGATACGCAGTATTTT. Its protein product is CASSLRLAGEDTQYF. The V call is TRBV5-4, the J call TRBJ2-3, with TRBD2 matching over 8 bases. In germline, CDR1 is SGHNT, CDR2 YYREEE (reference sequence). The CDR3 consists of 15 residues. Unmatched junction bases numbered 9, after V lost 4 bases and J lost 5 bases.

V and J are TRBV7-2 and TRBJ2-2; the D gene is possibly TRBD1 (5 bases). The CDR3 loop spans 14 amino acids. Germline CDR1 reads SGHTA; CDR2 reads FQGNSA. The ends were cut back, 5 bases at V and 9 bases at J, with 16 bases in the middle. Written as DNA, the CDR3 is TGTGCCAGCAGCCCCACGATCAGGGAAAGGGAGCTGTTTTTT. Protein product: CASSPTIRERELFF.

The rearrangement uses TRBV11-2 and TRBJ2-7, with TRBD2 identical over 9 bases. Trimming removed 1 base from V and 3 bases from J; junction bases left unmatched: 4. The CDR3 spans 15 residues. The germline V gene encodes CDR1 SGHAT and CDR2 FQNNGV. The DNA of the CDR3 is TGTGCCAGCAGCTTAGGGCGGGAGGGCCTCTACGAGCAGTACTTC. This gives the protein CASSLGREGLYEQYF.

This clone was detected once. This rearrangement joins TRBV30 to TRBJ2-1, with TRBD2 matching 8 bases. The V segment lost 5 bases and the J segment 4 bases; nucleotides outside the gene matches: 10. There are 15 residues in the CDR3. CDR1 is GTSNPN and CDR2 is SVGIG in the germline V gene (reference sequence). The CDR3 DNA sequence: TGTGCCTGGTATTTGGCTAGCGGGTCTTACAATGAGCAGTTCTTC. This translates into CAWYLASGSYNEQFF. The full variable domain, in which reference TRBV30 and TRBJ2-1 provide the parts outside the CDR3, is SQTIHQWPATLVQPVGSPLSLECTVEGTSNPNLYWYRQAAGRGLQLLFYSVGIGQISSEVPQNLSASRPQDRQFILSSKKLLLSDSGFYLCAWYLASGSYNEQFFGPGTRLTVL.

This chain links TRBV5-1 with TRBJ1-4, with 9 bases fitting TRBD1. Looked up from germline, CDR1 is SGHRS and CDR2 is YFSETQ. The trim removed 3 bases at V and 6 bases at J, leaving 3 bases unmatched. The CDR3 runs 14 residues. The chain's CDR3 is CASSSGQGHEKLFF. The CDR3 coding sequence is TGCGCCAGCAGCTCGGGACAGGGACATGAAAAACTGTTTTTT. The whole variable domain, filled in from reference TRBV5-1 and TRBJ1-4, reads KAGVTQTPRYLIKTRGQQVTLSCSPISGHRSVSWYQQTPGQGLQFLFEYFSETQRNKGNFPGRFSGRQFSNSRSEMNVSTLELGDSALYLCASSSGQGHEKLFFGSGTQLSVL.

This clone was detected once. V and J are TRBV6-5 and TRBJ2-1; possible D gene TRBD2, 6 bases. Per the germline V gene, CDR1 is MNHEY and CDR2 is SVGAGI. V dropped 8 bases and J dropped 8 bases, with 19 bases sitting between them. The CDR3 covers 14 residues. The CDR3 coding sequence is TGTGCCAGCGATCTAGCGAACGGACCTGATGAGCAGTTCTTC. Protein: CASDLANGPDEQFF.

This chain links TRBV4-1 with TRBJ2-1; TRBD2 might be the D (6 bases). V lost 1 base and J 9 bases, leaving 16 bases between the germline ends. The germline V gene has CDR1 MGHRA and CDR2 YSYEKL. This CDR3 comprises 15 residues. The DNA of the CDR3 is TGCGCCAGCAGCCAAGGGACTATCCCTGGGTCTGAGCAGTTCTTC. Residues: CASSQGTIPGSEQFF.

The V gene is TRBV5-1, the J gene TRBJ2-1, with 7 bases that match TRBD1. The length of the CDR3 is 15 residues. The germline V gene has CDR1 SGHRS and CDR2 YFSETQ. V was clipped by 0 bases and J by 5 bases; unmatched bases: 5. The CDR3 DNA sequence: TGCGCCAGCAGCTTGGGGGGACAGTCCCACAATGAGCAGTTCTTC. Amino acids: CASSLGGQSHNEQFF.

The chain recombines TRBV7-3 with TRBJ1-1, with 12 bases that match TRBD1. J was trimmed by 10 bases and V by 4 bases; bases with no gene match: 7. CDR3 size: 14 residues. Germline V CDR1 and CDR2: SGHTA, FQGTGA. The CDR3 sequence: CASSSGTGGSLAFF. CDR3 nucleotide sequence: TGTGCCAGCAGCTCCGGGACAGGGGGCTCTTTAGCTTTCTTT.

The chain is built from TRBV5-1 and TRBJ1-2; D remains unclear. V was cut by 6 bases and J by 4 bases, with 10 bases left in between. The germline gives CDR1 SGHRS, CDR2 YFSETQ. The CDR3 consists of 12 residues. CDR3 sequence reads: CASTEGGYGYTF. The CDR3 DNA reads as TGCGCCAGCACGGAGGGAGGCTATGGCTACACCTTC.

The chain couples TRBV28 to TRBJ2-1; TRBD1 agrees at 7 bases. The V and J ends lost 6 bases and 0 bases, in that order; junction bases with no gene match: 5. From germline, CDR1 is MDHEN and CDR2 SYDVKM. The CDR3 covers 15 residues. CDR3 amino acids: CASSRRGSSYNEQFF. The CDR3 DNA reads TGTGCCAGCAGCCGCAGGGGGTCCTCCTACAATGAGCAGTTCTTC. Full variable domain (outside the CDR3, taken from reference TRBV28 and TRBJ2-1): DVKVTQSSRYLVKRTGEKVFLECVQDMDHENMFWYRQDPGLGLRLIYFSYDVKMKEKGDIPEGYSVSREKKERFSLILESASTNQTSMYLCASSRRGSSYNEQFFGPGTRLTVL.

The V call is TRBV5-4, the J call TRBJ2-2; 9 bases fit TRBD2. V trimming: 1 base; J trimming: 5 bases; junction bases outside the gene matches: 9. There are 17 residues in the CDR3. From germline, CDR1 is SGHNT and CDR2 YYREEE (reference sequence). The CDR3 spells CASSLLGSLAGTGELFF. The CDR3 DNA follows: TGTGCCAGCAGCTTGTTGGGCAGCCTAGCGGGAACCGGGGAGCTGTTTTTT.

The chain is built from TRBV9 and TRBJ2-1; D might be TRBD2 (5 bases). The CDR3 length is 15 residues. The germline V and J ends were trimmed by 4 bases and 4 bases, with 15 bases remaining between them. The germline V gene has CDR1 SGDLS and CDR2 YYNGEE. CDR3: CASSPPHTGYNEQFF. Written as DNA, the CDR3 is TGTGCCAGCAGCCCACCACATACGGGATACAATGAGCAGTTCTTC.